This T cell receptor (beta chain) is drawn from a study of blood T cell repertoires in COVID-19. For the study at large: Nucleic acid was either cDNA or gDNA, and it came from T cells, B-cell-depleted T cells, or PBMCs.

Per the authors' pipeline: Amplification of reference gene primers was used by the study to estimate nucleated cell counts. The protocol was immunoSEQ multiplex PCR, while the TCRdb copy is restricted to in-frame clones and leaves out a portion. Clone size and V and J calls were adopted from that table, with D and trimming inferred from the DNA. The sample holds some 300,000 clones, almost 90% seen once. The junction had 1 base not matched to a gene; V was cut back by 0 bases and J by 1 base. CDR1 SGDLS and CDR2 YYNGEE come from the germline V gene. The CDR3 covers 16 residues. Enrollees, about 18 to 90 years old, lived in 24 US areas. Cohort allocation depended upon clinical history that participants reported. This clone showed up just once.

Input material: PBMCs or T cells enriched from blood (not recorded which). The origin of this receptor is a woman aged 18-29 years with acute COVID-19. This chain links TRBV9 with TRBJ2-1; 10 positions match TRBD1. In DNA, the CDR3 is TGTGCCAGCAGCGTAGAGGGACAGGGGTCCTACAATGAGCAGTTCTTC. Residues: CASSVEGQGSYNEQFF. Full variable domain (rest looked up from reference TRBV9 and TRBJ2-1): DSGVTQTPKHLITATGQRVTLRCSPRSGDLSVYWYQQSLDQGLQFLIQYYNGEERAKGNILERFSAQQFPDLHSELNLSSLELGDSALYFCASSVEGQGSYNEQFFGPGTRLTVL.